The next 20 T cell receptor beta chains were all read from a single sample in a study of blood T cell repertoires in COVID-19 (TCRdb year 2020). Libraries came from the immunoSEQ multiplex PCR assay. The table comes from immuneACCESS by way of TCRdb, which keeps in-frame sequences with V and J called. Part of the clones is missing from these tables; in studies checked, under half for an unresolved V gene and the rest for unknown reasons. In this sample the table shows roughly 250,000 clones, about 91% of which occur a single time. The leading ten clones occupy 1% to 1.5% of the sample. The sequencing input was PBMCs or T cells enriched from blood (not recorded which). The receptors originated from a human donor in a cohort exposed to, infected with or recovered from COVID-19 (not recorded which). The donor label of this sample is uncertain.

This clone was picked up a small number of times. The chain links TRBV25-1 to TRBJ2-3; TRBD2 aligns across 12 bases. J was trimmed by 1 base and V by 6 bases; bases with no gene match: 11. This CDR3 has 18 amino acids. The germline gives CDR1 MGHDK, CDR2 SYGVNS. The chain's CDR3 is CASSHLAGGIFGTDTQYF. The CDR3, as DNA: TGTGCCAGCAGCCATCTAGCGGGGGGGATTTTTGGCACAGATACGCAGTATTTT.

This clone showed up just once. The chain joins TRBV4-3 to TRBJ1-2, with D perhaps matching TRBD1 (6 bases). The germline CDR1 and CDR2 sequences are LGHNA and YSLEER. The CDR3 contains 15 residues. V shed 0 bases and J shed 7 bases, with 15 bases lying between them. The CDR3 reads CASSQDTGKRSGYTF. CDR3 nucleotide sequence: TGCGCCAGCAGCCAAGATACAGGGAAGAGAAGTGGCTACACCTTC.

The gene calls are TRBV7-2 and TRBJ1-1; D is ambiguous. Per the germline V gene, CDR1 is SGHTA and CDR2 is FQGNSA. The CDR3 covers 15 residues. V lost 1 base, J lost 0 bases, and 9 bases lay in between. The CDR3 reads CASSLGASLNTEAFF. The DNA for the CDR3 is TGTGCCAGCAGCTTAGGAGCGTCATTGAACACTGAAGCTTTCTTT.

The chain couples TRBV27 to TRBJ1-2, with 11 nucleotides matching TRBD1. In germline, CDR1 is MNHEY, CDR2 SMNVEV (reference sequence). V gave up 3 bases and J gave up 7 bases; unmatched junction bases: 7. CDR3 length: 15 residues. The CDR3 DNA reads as TGTGCCAGCAGTTTCCTAGGGACAGGGGGGGGTGGCTACACCTTC. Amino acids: CASSFLGTGGGGYTF.

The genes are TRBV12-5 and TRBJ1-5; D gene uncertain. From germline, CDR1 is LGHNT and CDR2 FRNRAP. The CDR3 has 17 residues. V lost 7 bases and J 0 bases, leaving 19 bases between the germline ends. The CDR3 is CASADYKGPNSNQPQHF. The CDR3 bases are TGTGCTAGTGCAGACTATAAAGGCCCCAATAGCAATCAGCCCCAGCATTTT.

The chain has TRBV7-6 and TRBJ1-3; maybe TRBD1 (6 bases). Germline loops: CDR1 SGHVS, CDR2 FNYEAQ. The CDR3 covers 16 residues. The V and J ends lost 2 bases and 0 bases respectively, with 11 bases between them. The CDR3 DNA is TGTGCCAGCAGCTTAACAGGGATTAACTCTGGAAACACCATATATTTT. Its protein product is CASSLTGINSGNTIYF.

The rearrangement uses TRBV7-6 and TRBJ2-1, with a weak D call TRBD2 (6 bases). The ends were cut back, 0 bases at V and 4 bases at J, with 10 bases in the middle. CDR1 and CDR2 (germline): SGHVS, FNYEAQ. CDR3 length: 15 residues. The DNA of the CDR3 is TGTGCCAGCAGCTTAGCATCAGGGAGGTACAATGAGCAGTTCTTC. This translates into CASSLASGRYNEQFF.

CDR3 protein: CASGLVEWRGGTGELFF. DNA for the CDR3: TGTGCTAGTGGTTTGGTAGAGTGGCGGGGAGGCACCGGGGAGCTGTTTTTT. This chain connects TRBV12-5 to TRBJ2-2; possible D gene TRBD2, 6 bases. The germline V and J ends were trimmed by 0 bases and 4 bases, with 15 bases remaining between them. The germline V gene encodes CDR1 LGHNT and CDR2 FRNRAP. The CDR3 sequence is 17 residues long.

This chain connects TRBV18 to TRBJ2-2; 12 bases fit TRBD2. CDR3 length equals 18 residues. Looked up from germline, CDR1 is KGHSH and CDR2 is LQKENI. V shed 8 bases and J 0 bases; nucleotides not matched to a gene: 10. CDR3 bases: TGTGCCAGCCGACCCAGCCCTAGCGGGGGGGCGAACACCGGGGAGCTGTTTTTT. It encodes CASRPSPSGGANTGELFF. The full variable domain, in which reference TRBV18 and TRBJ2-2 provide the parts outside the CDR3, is NAGVMQNPRHLVRRRGQEARLRCSPMKGHSHVYWYRQLPEEGLKFMVYLQKENIIDESGMPKERFSAEFPKEGPSILRIQQVVRGDSAAYFCASRPSPSGGANTGELFFGEGSRLTVL.

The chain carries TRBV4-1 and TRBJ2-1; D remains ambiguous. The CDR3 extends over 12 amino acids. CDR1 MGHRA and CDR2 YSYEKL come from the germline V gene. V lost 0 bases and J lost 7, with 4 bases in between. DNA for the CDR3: TGCGCCAGCAGCCAAGACCGGAATGAGCAGTTCTTC. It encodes CASSQDRNEQFF.

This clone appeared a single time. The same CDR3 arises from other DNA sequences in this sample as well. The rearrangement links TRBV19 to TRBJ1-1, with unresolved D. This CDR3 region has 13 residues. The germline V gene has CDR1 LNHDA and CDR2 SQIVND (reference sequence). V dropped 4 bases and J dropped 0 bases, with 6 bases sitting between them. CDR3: CASSTGLNTEAFF. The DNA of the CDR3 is TGTGCCAGTAGTACAGGATTGAACACTGAAGCTTTCTTT.

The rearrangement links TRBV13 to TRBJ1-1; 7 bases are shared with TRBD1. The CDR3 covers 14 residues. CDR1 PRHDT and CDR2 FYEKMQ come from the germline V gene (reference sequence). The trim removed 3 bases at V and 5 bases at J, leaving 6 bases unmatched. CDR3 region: CASSFRQGLTEAFF. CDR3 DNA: TGTGCCAGCAGCTTTAGACAGGGCCTTACTGAAGCTTTCTTT.

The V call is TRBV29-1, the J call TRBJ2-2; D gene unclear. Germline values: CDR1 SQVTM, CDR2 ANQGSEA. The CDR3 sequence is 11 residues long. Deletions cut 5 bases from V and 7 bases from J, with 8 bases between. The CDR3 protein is CSVSLSGELFF. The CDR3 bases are TGCAGCGTTTCATTGAGCGGGGAGCTGTTTTTT.

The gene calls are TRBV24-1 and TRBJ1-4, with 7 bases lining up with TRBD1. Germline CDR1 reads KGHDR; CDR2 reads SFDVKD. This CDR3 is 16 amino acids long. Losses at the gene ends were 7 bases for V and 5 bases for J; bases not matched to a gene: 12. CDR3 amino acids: CATSAGTAGANEKLFF. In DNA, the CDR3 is TGTGCCACCAGCGCCGGGACAGCGGGCGCGAATGAAAAACTGTTTTTT.

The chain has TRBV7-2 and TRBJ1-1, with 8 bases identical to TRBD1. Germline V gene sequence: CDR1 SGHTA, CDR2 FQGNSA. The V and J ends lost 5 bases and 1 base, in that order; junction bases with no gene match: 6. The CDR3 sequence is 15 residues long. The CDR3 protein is CASSRYGQGNTEAFF. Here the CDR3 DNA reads TGTGCCAGCAGCCGTTACGGACAGGGGAACACTGAAGCTTTCTTT.

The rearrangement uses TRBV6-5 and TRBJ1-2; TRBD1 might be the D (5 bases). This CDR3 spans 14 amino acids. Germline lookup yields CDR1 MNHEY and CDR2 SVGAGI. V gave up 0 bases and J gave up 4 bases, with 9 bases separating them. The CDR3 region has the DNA TGTGCCAGCAGTTACTCATCGGGGGTCTATGGCTACACCTTC. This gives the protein CASSYSSGVYGYTF.

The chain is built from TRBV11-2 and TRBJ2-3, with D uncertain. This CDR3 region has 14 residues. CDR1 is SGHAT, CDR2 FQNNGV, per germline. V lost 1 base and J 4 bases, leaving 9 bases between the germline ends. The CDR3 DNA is TGTGCCAGCAGCTTAGGTACGAGGTCAGATACGCAGTATTTT. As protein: CASSLGTRSDTQYF. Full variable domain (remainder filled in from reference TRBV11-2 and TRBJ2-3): EAGVAQSPRYKIIEKRQSVAFWCNPISGHATLYWYQQILGQGPKLLIQFQNNGVVDDSQLPKDRFSAERLKGVDSTLKIQPAKLEDSAVYLCASSLGTRSDTQYFGPGTRLTVL.

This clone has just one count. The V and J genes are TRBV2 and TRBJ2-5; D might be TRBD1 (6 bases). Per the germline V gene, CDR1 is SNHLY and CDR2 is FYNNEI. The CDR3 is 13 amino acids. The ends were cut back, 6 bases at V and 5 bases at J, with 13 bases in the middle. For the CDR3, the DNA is TGTGCCAGCAGGAGCGGACAGCGGGAGACCCAGTACTTC. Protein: CASRSGQRETQYF. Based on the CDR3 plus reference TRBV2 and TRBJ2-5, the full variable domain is EPEVTQTPSHQVTQMGQEVILRCVPISNHLYFYWYRQILGQKVEFLVSFYNNEISEKSEIFDDQFSVERPDGSNFTLKIRSTKLEDSAMYFCASRSGQRETQYFGPGTRLLVL.

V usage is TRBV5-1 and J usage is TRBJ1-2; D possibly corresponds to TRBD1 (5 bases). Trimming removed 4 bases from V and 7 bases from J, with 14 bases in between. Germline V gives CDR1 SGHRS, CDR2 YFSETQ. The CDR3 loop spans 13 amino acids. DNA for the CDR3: TGCGCCAGCAGCGTCCCGACAGAGGCTGGCTACACCTTC. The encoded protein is CASSVPTEAGYTF.

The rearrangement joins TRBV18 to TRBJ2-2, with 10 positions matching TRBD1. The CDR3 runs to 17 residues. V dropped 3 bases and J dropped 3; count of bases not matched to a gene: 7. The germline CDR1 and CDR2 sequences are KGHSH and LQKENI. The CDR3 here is CASSPFTGTGDTGELFF. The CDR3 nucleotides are TGTGCCAGCTCACCCTTCACCGGGACAGGGGACACCGGGGAGCTGTTTTTT. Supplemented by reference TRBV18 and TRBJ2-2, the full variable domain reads NAGVMQNPRHLVRRRGQEARLRCSPMKGHSHVYWYRQLPEEGLKFMVYLQKENIIDESGMPKERFSAEFPKEGPSILRIQQVVRGDSAAYFCASSPFTGTGDTGELFFGEGSRLTVL.